These T cell receptor beta chains were read from a single sample in a study of response to subunit inactivated influenza vaccine. TCRdb itself ran the RT-PCR reads through MiXCR, one entry per CDR3 protein. Of some 850,000 distinct CDR3 sequences in the sample, roughly 20% are singletons; the top ten hold approximately 11%. The source was PBMCs from blood, collected approximately 5 days after vaccination. These receptor sequences come from a man aged 45-65 years who received an inactivated influenza vaccine. Both conserved end residues are part of each CDR3. Fields, in order: J gene, D gene, clone size, CDR3 length, V gene, CDR3 DNA, CDR3 protein. The D gene is left open where the match is weak. Only part of the rows carry a size: once, few, many, or a class if the clone is expanded.

j_call: TRBJ2-7; d_call: TRBD2; clone_size: few; cdr3_length: 14; v_call: TRBV5-1; cdr3_nt: TGCGCCAGCAGGGAAAGGACTAGCACCTACGAGCAGTACTTC; cdr3_aa: CASRERTSTYEQYF
j_call: TRBJ2-3; d_call: NA; clone_size: NA; cdr3_length: 11; v_call: TRBV12-3/TRBV12-4; cdr3_nt: TGTGCCAGCAGTTCTCTATACACGCAGTATTTT; cdr3_aa: CASSSLYTQYF
j_call: TRBJ2-7; d_call: TRBD1; clone_size: few; cdr3_length: 16; v_call: TRBV7-8; cdr3_nt: TGTGCCAGCAGACCCCCCGGCGGGGACAGGGTCTACGAGCAGTACTTC; cdr3_aa: CASRPPGGDRVYEQYF
j_call: TRBJ2-4; d_call: NA; clone_size: NA; cdr3_length: 16; v_call: TRBV7-2; cdr3_nt: TGTGCCAGCAGCTTAGGGGGTGGGACAATATTCGACATTCAGTACTTC; cdr3_aa: CASSLGGGTIFDIQYF
j_call: TRBJ1-1; d_call: NA; clone_size: few; cdr3_length: 13; v_call: TRBV12-3/TRBV12-4; cdr3_nt: TGTGCCAGCACAGGACCGCGGGACACTGAAGCTTTCTTT; cdr3_aa: CASTGPRDTEAFF
j_call: TRBJ2-7; d_call: NA; clone_size: NA; cdr3_length: 14; v_call: TRBV29-1; cdr3_nt: TGCAGCGTCGCCCAAGGGGGACGGTTCTACGAGCAGTACTTC; cdr3_aa: CSVAQGGRFYEQYF
j_call: TRBJ1-1; d_call: TRBD1; clone_size: NA; cdr3_length: 15; v_call: TRBV6-5; cdr3_nt: TGTGCCAGCAGTTCTCCCGGGCAGGGGGCTTCTGAAGCTTTCTTT; cdr3_aa: CASSSPGQGASEAFF
j_call: TRBJ2-7; d_call: NA; clone_size: NA; cdr3_length: 14; v_call: TRBV20-1; cdr3_nt: TGCAGTGCGCAGCGCCCGCTGGCCACTTATGAGCAGTACTTC; cdr3_aa: CSAQRPLATYEQYF
j_call: TRBJ1-1; d_call: NA; clone_size: NA; cdr3_length: 15; v_call: TRBV7-2; cdr3_nt: TGTGCCAGCAGCCTAGTGGGGACGGCGAACACTGAAGCTTTCTTT; cdr3_aa: CASSLVGTANTEAFF
j_call: TRBJ2-7; d_call: NA; clone_size: few; cdr3_length: 16; v_call: TRBV18; cdr3_nt: TGTGCCAGCTCACCACCCAACCCGGGGGCGTCCTACGAGCAGTACTTC; cdr3_aa: CASSPPNPGASYEQYF
j_call: TRBJ1-5; d_call: NA; clone_size: NA; cdr3_length: 14; v_call: TRBV20-1; cdr3_nt: TGCAGTGCTAGAGCCGGGCCCCGCGGGCAGCCCCAGCATTTT; cdr3_aa: CSARAGPRGQPQHF
j_call: TRBJ2-5; d_call: NA; clone_size: once; cdr3_length: 12; v_call: TRBV5-8; cdr3_nt: TGTGCCAGCAGCCCAGTGCGTGGGACGCAGTACTTC; cdr3_aa: CASSPVRGTQYF
j_call: TRBJ2-1; d_call: TRBD2; clone_size: few; cdr3_length: 14; v_call: TRBV20-1; cdr3_nt: TGCAGTGTCGGACTAGCGGGAGGGCCCCCTGAGCAGTTCTTC; cdr3_aa: CSVGLAGGPPEQFF
j_call: TRBJ2-5; d_call: NA; clone_size: few; cdr3_length: 14; v_call: TRBV19; cdr3_nt: TGTGCCAGTAGTACAGGGAGGTTTCGGGAGACCCAGTACTTC; cdr3_aa: CASSTGRFRETQYF
j_call: TRBJ2-1; d_call: NA; clone_size: NA; cdr3_length: 16; v_call: TRBV7-9; cdr3_nt: TGTGCCAGCAGTCAAAACCAGGGATACAAATACAATGAGCAGTTCTTC; cdr3_aa: CASSQNQGYKYNEQFF
j_call: TRBJ2-7; d_call: NA; clone_size: many; cdr3_length: 15; v_call: TRBV20-1; cdr3_nt: TGCAGTGTACCGGAGGGGGAGGTTCGAACCTACGAGCAGTACTTC; cdr3_aa: CSVPEGEVRTYEQYF
j_call: TRBJ2-2; d_call: NA; clone_size: NA; cdr3_length: 16; v_call: TRBV9; cdr3_nt: TGTGCCAGCAGCGTAGAAGGGGGAGTAAGGTCCGGGGAGCTGTTTTTT; cdr3_aa: CASSVEGGVRSGELFF
j_call: TRBJ2-4; d_call: TRBD2; clone_size: NA; cdr3_length: 15; v_call: TRBV5-6; cdr3_nt: TGTGCCAGCAGCCTTAGCGGGAGGGCCTTAAACAGTCAGTACTTC; cdr3_aa: CASSLSGRALNSQYF
j_call: TRBJ1-6; d_call: NA; clone_size: few; cdr3_length: 15; v_call: TRBV20-1; cdr3_nt: TGCAGTGCTAGAGATTTGGCAGGGAATAATTCACCCCTCCACTTT; cdr3_aa: CSARDLAGNNSPLHF
j_call: TRBJ2-2; d_call: NA; clone_size: few; cdr3_length: 14; v_call: TRBV20-1; cdr3_nt: TGCAGTGCTATGAGGGGGACTGGCACCGGGGAGCTGTTTTTT; cdr3_aa: CSAMRGTGTGELFF
j_call: TRBJ2-3; d_call: TRBD2; clone_size: many; cdr3_length: 14; v_call: TRBV29-1; cdr3_nt: TGCAGCGTTGGTAGCGGGAGAGGTACAGATACGCAGTATTTT; cdr3_aa: CSVGSGRGTDTQYF
j_call: TRBJ1-1; d_call: NA; clone_size: few; cdr3_length: 15; v_call: TRBV6-1; cdr3_nt: TGTGCCAGCATCGACCGGGGGGGAGGGAACACTGAAGCTTTCTTT; cdr3_aa: CASIDRGGGNTEAFF
j_call: TRBJ2-2; d_call: TRBD1; clone_size: NA; cdr3_length: 16; v_call: TRBV20-1; cdr3_nt: TGCAGTGCTACACGGACAGGGGGCTTTCTCACCGGGGAGCTGTTTTTT; cdr3_aa: CSATRTGGFLTGELFF
j_call: TRBJ2-1; d_call: TRBD2; clone_size: few; cdr3_length: 14; v_call: TRBV5-1; cdr3_nt: TGCGCCAGCACCCATAGCGGGCCATACAATGAGCAGTTCTTC; cdr3_aa: CASTHSGPYNEQFF
j_call: TRBJ1-5; d_call: NA; clone_size: once; cdr3_length: 13; v_call: TRBV20-1; cdr3_nt: TGCAGTGCTAGAGCGCATACCATCGGGCCCCAGCATTTT; cdr3_aa: CSARAHTIGPQHF
j_call: TRBJ1-5; d_call: NA; clone_size: many; cdr3_length: 14; v_call: TRBV20-1; cdr3_nt: TGCAGTGCTAGGGCAGGGGCATCGGATCAGCCCCAGCATTTT; cdr3_aa: CSARAGASDQPQHF
j_call: TRBJ2-7; d_call: NA; clone_size: few; cdr3_length: 13; v_call: TRBV6-6; cdr3_nt: TGTGCCAGCAGCCGACAGAGGTCCTACGAGCAGTACTTC; cdr3_aa: CASSRQRSYEQYF
j_call: TRBJ2-7; d_call: NA; clone_size: many; cdr3_length: 14; v_call: TRBV12-3/TRBV12-4; cdr3_nt: TGTGCCAGCAGTTTAGCCGCAGGGGTCTACGAGCAGTACTTC; cdr3_aa: CASSLAAGVYEQYF
j_call: TRBJ2-1; d_call: NA; clone_size: few; cdr3_length: 15; v_call: TRBV20-1; cdr3_nt: TGCAGTGCTTCAGGGACACCCCCCATGTACAATGAGCAGTTCTTC; cdr3_aa: CSASGTPPMYNEQFF
j_call: TRBJ2-1; d_call: TRBD2; clone_size: few; cdr3_length: 15; v_call: TRBV29-1; cdr3_nt: TGCAGCGTTGTAGCTAGCGGGAGCGAATGGAATGAGCAGTTCTTC; cdr3_aa: CSVVASGSEWNEQFF
j_call: TRBJ2-1; d_call: TRBD2; clone_size: few; cdr3_length: 15; v_call: TRBV5-1; cdr3_nt: TGCGCCAGCAGCTGGACTAGCGGGGGAAACAATGAGCAGTTCTTC; cdr3_aa: CASSWTSGGNNEQFF
j_call: TRBJ1-2; d_call: NA; clone_size: many; cdr3_length: 13; v_call: TRBV10-3; cdr3_nt: TGTGCCATCACCGCGGGGGGTAACTATGGCTACACCTTC; cdr3_aa: CAITAGGNYGYTF
j_call: TRBJ1-2; d_call: TRBD1; clone_size: many; cdr3_length: 13; v_call: TRBV5-1; cdr3_nt: TGCGCCAGCAGCTTGGAGGGGGCGAGTGGCTACACCTTC; cdr3_aa: CASSLEGASGYTF
j_call: TRBJ2-1; d_call: TRBD2; clone_size: NA; cdr3_length: 15; v_call: TRBV7-2; cdr3_nt: TGTGCCAGCAACCTAGCGGGAGGGGTAGGCGATGAGCAGTTCTTC; cdr3_aa: CASNLAGGVGDEQFF
j_call: TRBJ2-1; d_call: TRBD2; clone_size: NA; cdr3_length: 14; v_call: TRBV29-1; cdr3_nt: TGCAGCGTTGACCTAAGCGGGAGAGGTAATGAGCAGTTCTTC; cdr3_aa: CSVDLSGRGNEQFF
j_call: TRBJ2-2; d_call: NA; clone_size: NA; cdr3_length: 16; v_call: TRBV6-5; cdr3_nt: TGTGCCAGCAGTTACTCCTATAGTCGTGATCTCGGGGAGCTGTTTTTT; cdr3_aa: CASSYSYSRDLGELFF
j_call: TRBJ2-7; d_call: TRBD2; clone_size: NA; cdr3_length: 15; v_call: TRBV20-1; cdr3_nt: TGCAGTGCTAGAGATCAGGATAGCGGGAGGAACGAGCAGTACTTC; cdr3_aa: CSARDQDSGRNEQYF
j_call: TRBJ2-1; d_call: TRBD2; clone_size: many; cdr3_length: 12; v_call: TRBV29-1; cdr3_nt: TGCAGCGTTCTAGCGGGGAACCATGAGCAGTTCTTC; cdr3_aa: CSVLAGNHEQFF
j_call: TRBJ2-5; d_call: NA; clone_size: few; cdr3_length: 11; v_call: TRBV7-2; cdr3_nt: TGTGCCAGCAGATGGGGTGAGACCCAGTACTTC; cdr3_aa: CASRWGETQYF
j_call: TRBJ2-3; d_call: TRBD2; clone_size: NA; cdr3_length: 15; v_call: TRBV5-5; cdr3_nt: TGTGCCAGCAGCCCGTTAGCGGGGTTACGGGATACGCAGTATTTT; cdr3_aa: CASSPLAGLRDTQYF
j_call: TRBJ2-7; d_call: TRBD2; clone_size: many; cdr3_length: 15; v_call: TRBV5-1; cdr3_nt: TGCGCCAGCAGCCTCACGGGGGGAAGTTCCTACGAGCAGTACTTC; cdr3_aa: CASSLTGGSSYEQYF
j_call: TRBJ2-1; d_call: NA; clone_size: few; cdr3_length: 11; v_call: TRBV28; cdr3_nt: TGTGCCAGCGGTGTGAGACTTGAGCAGTTCTTC; cdr3_aa: CASGVRLEQFF
j_call: TRBJ2-1; d_call: TRBD1; clone_size: NA; cdr3_length: 12; v_call: TRBV20-1; cdr3_nt: TGCTTGGTCACAGGGGGCTTGGATGAGCAGTTCTTC; cdr3_aa: CLVTGGLDEQFF
j_call: TRBJ2-1; d_call: TRBD2; clone_size: few; cdr3_length: 14; v_call: TRBV9; cdr3_nt: TGTGCCAGCGATACTAGCGGGTCCTACAATGAGCAGTTCTTC; cdr3_aa: CASDTSGSYNEQFF
j_call: TRBJ2-7; d_call: NA; clone_size: NA; cdr3_length: 15; v_call: TRBV6-1; cdr3_nt: TGTGCCAGCAGTGAAACGGAGCGGAACTACTACGAGCAGTACTTC; cdr3_aa: CASSETERNYYEQYF
j_call: TRBJ2-7; d_call: TRBD2; clone_size: few; cdr3_length: 11; v_call: TRBV10-3; cdr3_nt: TGTGCCACCCGGGGGGCCTACGAGCAGTACTTC; cdr3_aa: CATRGAYEQYF
j_call: TRBJ1-4; d_call: NA; clone_size: few; cdr3_length: 15; v_call: TRBV18; cdr3_nt: TGTGCCAGCTCACCACAGCCGGGGGCCAGTGAAAAACTGTTTTTT; cdr3_aa: CASSPQPGASEKLFF
j_call: TRBJ2-3; d_call: NA; clone_size: NA; cdr3_length: 14; v_call: TRBV6-2/TRBV6-3; cdr3_nt: TGTGCCAGCAGCGAAACGACAGGATCTGATACGCAGTATTTT; cdr3_aa: CASSETTGSDTQYF
j_call: TRBJ2-1; d_call: NA; clone_size: NA; cdr3_length: 14; v_call: TRBV7-2; cdr3_nt: TGTGCCAGCAGCTTAGCAGGACCCAACAATGAGCAGTTCTTC; cdr3_aa: CASSLAGPNNEQFF
j_call: TRBJ2-1; d_call: NA; clone_size: many; cdr3_length: 15; v_call: TRBV29-1; cdr3_nt: TGCAGCGTTGAATTAGGGGCGTCCCCCTACAATGAGCAGTTCTTC; cdr3_aa: CSVELGASPYNEQFF
j_call: TRBJ2-5; d_call: TRBD2; clone_size: many; cdr3_length: 13; v_call: TRBV5-1; cdr3_nt: TGCGCCAGCAGCACGGGACTACAAGAGACCCAGTACTTC; cdr3_aa: CASSTGLQETQYF
j_call: TRBJ2-5; d_call: NA; clone_size: few; cdr3_length: 13; v_call: TRBV27; cdr3_nt: TGTGCCAGCAGTCAAGACCCTTTGAAGACCCAGTACTTC; cdr3_aa: CASSQDPLKTQYF
j_call: TRBJ1-5; d_call: NA; clone_size: NA; cdr3_length: 13; v_call: TRBV12-3/TRBV12-4; cdr3_nt: TGTGCCAGCAGCCAAAACAGCGCGACGGCCCAGCATTTT; cdr3_aa: CASSQNSATAQHF